The present TCR beta chain was sequenced within a study of blood T cell repertoires in COVID-19. Overall study: Acute and convalescent COVID-19 samples came from the United States, Italy and Spain. Sources were T cells, B-cell-depleted T cells, or PBMCs; the material itself was cDNA or gDNA.

Germline assignment: CDR1 SGHKS and CDR2 YYEKEE (reference sequence). This CDR3 region has 15 residues. Original data processing: Nucleated cell counts were estimated from reference gene primer amplification. Using immunoSEQ multiplex PCR, the repertoire was profiled, and TCRdb retains in-frame clones only, with some absent. V, J and clone size derive from that table, while D and trimming were established from the DNA sequence. Seen here are fewer than 250,000 clones, around 86% observed once, and the top ten hold around 10%. Enrolled during active infection, Seattle patients were then followed longitudinally. About this clone itself: One end of the junction varies from germline; a read error may be responsible.

The material sequenced was peripheral blood. The chain couples TRBV5-5 to TRBJ1-4; D call uncertain. The origin of this receptor is a man aged 45 to 65 with COVID-19, enrolled during active disease. Here the CDR3 reads CASNLSPPTNEKLFF. The CDR3 nucleotides are TGTGCCAGCAACTTGAGCCCACCGACTAATGAAAAACTGTTTTTT.